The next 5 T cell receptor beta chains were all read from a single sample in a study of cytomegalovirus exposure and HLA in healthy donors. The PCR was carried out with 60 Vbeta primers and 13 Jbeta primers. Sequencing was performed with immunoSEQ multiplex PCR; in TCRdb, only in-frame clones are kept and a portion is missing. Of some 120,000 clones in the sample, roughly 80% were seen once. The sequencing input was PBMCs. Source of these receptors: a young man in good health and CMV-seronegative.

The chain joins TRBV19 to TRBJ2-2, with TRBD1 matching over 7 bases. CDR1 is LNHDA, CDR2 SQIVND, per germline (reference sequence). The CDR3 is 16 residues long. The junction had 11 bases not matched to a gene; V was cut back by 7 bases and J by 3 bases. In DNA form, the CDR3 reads TGTGCCAGTACCACCCTTTGGGACAGTCACACCGGGGAGCTGTTTTTT. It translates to CASTTLWDSHTGELFF.

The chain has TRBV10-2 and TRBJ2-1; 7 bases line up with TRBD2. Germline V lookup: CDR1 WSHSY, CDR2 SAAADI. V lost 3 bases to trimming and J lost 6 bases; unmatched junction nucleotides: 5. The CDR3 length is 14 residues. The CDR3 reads CASSDGGLVNEQFF. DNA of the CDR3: TGCGCCAGCAGTGACGGGGGGTTAGTCAATGAGCAGTTCTTC.

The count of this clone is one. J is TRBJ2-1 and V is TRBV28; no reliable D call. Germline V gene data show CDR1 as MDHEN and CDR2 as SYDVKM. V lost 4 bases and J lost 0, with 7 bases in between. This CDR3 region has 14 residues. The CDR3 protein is CASSYYGSYNEQFF. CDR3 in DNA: TGTGCCAGCAGTTATTACGGCTCCTACAATGAGCAGTTCTTC.

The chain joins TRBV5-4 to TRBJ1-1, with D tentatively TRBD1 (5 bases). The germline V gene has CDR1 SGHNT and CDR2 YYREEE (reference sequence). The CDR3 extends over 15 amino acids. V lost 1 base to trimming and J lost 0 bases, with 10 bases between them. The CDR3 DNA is TGTGCCAGCAGCTTGCAGGGAATAATGAACACTGAAGCTTTCTTT. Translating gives CASSLQGIMNTEAFF.

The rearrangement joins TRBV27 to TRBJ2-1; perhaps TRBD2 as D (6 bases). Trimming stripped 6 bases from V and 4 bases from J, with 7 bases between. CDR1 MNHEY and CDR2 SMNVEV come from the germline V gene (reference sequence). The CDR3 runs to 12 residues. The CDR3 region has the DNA TGTGCCAGCAGGGAGGGTTACAATGAGCAGTTCTTC. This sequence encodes CASREGYNEQFF.